The 23 T cell receptor beta chains listed next were all sequenced from one sample in a study of post-analysis software for immune sequencing data. Unique molecular identifiers were present in the TCR beta cDNA libraries. TCRdb reanalysed the PCR reads using MiXCR and keeps one entry per CDR3 protein. The sample has approximately 630,000 distinct CDR3 sequences, around 64% seen once. Findings and caveats of the study: Patients had higher frequencies than controls of roughly 5 TRBV segments, including TRBV5-6, TRBV5-1 and TRBV20-1.

For these TCRs, the target antigens are not known. Sequencing was carried out using blood. Every receptor here comes from a girl aged 2 to 10 with multiple sclerosis.

The V gene is TRBV29-1, the J gene TRBJ2-5; D possibly corresponds to TRBD1 (6 bases). Germline values: CDR1 SQVTM, CDR2 ANQGSEA. This CDR3 is built from 12 residues. V lost 6 bases and J lost 2, with 10 bases in between. Here the CDR3 reads CSVDSTQETQYF. For the CDR3, the DNA is TGCAGCGTGGACAGTACTCAAGAGACCCAGTACTTC.

This clonotype was seen only once. This chain uses TRBV6-5 with TRBJ1-2, with 12 bases aligning to TRBD1. The CDR3 loop spans 15 amino acids. Trimming removed 6 bases from V and 3 bases from J; junction bases left unmatched: 5. Germline CDR1 is MNHEY and CDR2 is SVGAGI. CDR3 in DNA: TGTGCCAGCAGCCGGGGACAGGGGGCGTACTATGGCTACACCTTC. It yields the protein CASSRGQGAYYGYTF.

The table lists this clonotype with a few counts. The CDR3 reads CASSLPGEQFF. DNA for the CDR3: TGTGCCAGCAGTTTGCCGGGGGAGCAGTTCTTC. The chain combines TRBV7-2 with TRBJ2-1; D perhaps matches TRBD2 (5 bases). Trimming removed 6 bases at V and 10 bases at J, with 10 bases between. Germline V gene sequence: CDR1 SGHTA, CDR2 FQGNSA. The CDR3 runs to 11 residues.

The V call is TRBV7-8, the J call TRBJ2-3; 7 positions agree with TRBD2. This CDR3 has 18 amino acids. The ends lost 5 bases at V and 3 bases at J; junction bases unmatched: 17. CDR1 and CDR2 (germline): SGHVS, FQNEAQ. For the CDR3, the DNA is TGTGCCAGCAGCCGGCGCCAAGGTTCTGCGGGAGCAACAGATACGCAGTATTTT. Translating gives CASSRRQGSAGATDTQYF.

The chain recombines TRBV30 with TRBJ2-6; D gene ambiguous. This CDR3 contains 13 residues. Between the trimmed V and J ends, which lost 0 bases and 10 bases, there was a span of 10 bases. Per the germline V gene, CDR1 is GTSNPN and CDR2 is SVGIG (reference sequence). The CDR3: CAWSVGTANVLTF. For the CDR3, the DNA is TGTGCCTGGAGTGTAGGTACAGCAAACGTCCTGACTTTC.

The V call is TRBV20-1, the J call TRBJ1-5; a weak D match, TRBD1 (5 bases). This CDR3 has 13 residues. Germline V gene data show CDR1 as DFQATT and CDR2 as SNEGSKA (reference sequence). Trimming left V 3 bases short and J 0 bases short, with 6 bases between. CDR3 DNA sequence: TGCAGTGCTAGGACAGATAGCAATCAGCCCCAGCATTTT. Translated, it gives CSARTDSNQPQHF.

There are a few counts of this clonotype. The chain combines TRBV27 with TRBJ1-1; D is perhaps TRBD1 (5 bases). Germline assignment: CDR1 MNHEY and CDR2 SMNVEV (reference sequence). The V gene lost 6 bases and the J gene lost 0 bases, with 8 bases spanning the gap. The CDR3 covers 13 residues. CDR3 sequence (DNA): TGTGCCAGCAGGGGGGTAATGAACACTGAAGCTTTCTTT. Translated: CASRGVMNTEAFF.

This chain connects TRBV10-2 to TRBJ2-3; D gene unclear. Trimming cost V 7 bases and J 1 base, with 12 bases left between them. This CDR3 is 14 amino acids long. Germline loops: CDR1 WSHSY, CDR2 SAAADI. The DNA of the CDR3 is TGCGCCAGCAAGGACGCACAAGGCACAGATACGCAGTATTTT. It specifies CASKDAQGTDTQYF.

The chain joins TRBV27 to TRBJ2-6; 8 bases line up with TRBD1. Germline CDR1 and CDR2: MNHEY and SMNVEV (reference sequence). The trim removed 4 bases at V and 2 bases at J, leaving 4 bases unmatched. The CDR3 length is 16 residues. CDR3 DNA sequence: TGTGCCAGCAGTTACAGGGGGTTAACTGGGGCCAACGTCCTGACTTTC. Translation gives CASSYRGLTGANVLTF.

V gene TRBV10-3 combines with J gene TRBJ2-3; D is possibly TRBD1 (6 bases). Trimming removed 9 bases from V and 4 bases from J, with 17 bases in between. Germline V lookup: CDR1 ENHRY, CDR2 SYGVKD. The CDR3 extends over 14 amino acids. The CDR3 spells CAITQQGGADTQYF. CDR3 DNA sequence: TGTGCCATTACCCAACAGGGTGGGGCAGATACGCAGTATTTT.

V gene TRBV6-2 or TRBV6-3 combines with J gene TRBJ2-5; D possibly matches TRBD1 or TRBD2 (5 bases each). V was pared by 8 bases and J by 5 bases, with 21 bases between. Germline V gene data show CDR1 as MNHEY and CDR2 as SVGEGT. The CDR3 covers 15 residues. CDR3 loop: CASVPGREGAETQYF. Written as DNA, the CDR3 is TGTGCCAGCGTCCCAGGGCGCGAGGGCGCGGAGACCCAGTACTTC.

This CDR3 is CASSSRGTGNNEKLFF. CDR3 DNA sequence: TGTGCCAGCAGCTCCAGGGGGACAGGGAATAATGAAAAACTGTTTTTT. The chain is built from TRBV7-9 and TRBJ1-4; the match to TRBD1 covers 9 bases. In germline, CDR1 is SEHNR, CDR2 FQNEAQ (reference sequence). The J segment lost 4 bases and the V segment lost 4 bases, leaving 7 bases of the junction unmatched. CDR3 length: 16 residues.

The V and J genes are TRBV12-3 or TRBV12-4 and TRBJ1-2, with a weak D call TRBD1 (5 bases). The ends were cut back, 3 bases at V and 8 bases at J, with 13 bases in the middle. CDR3 length: 13 amino acids. CDR3 in amino acids: CASSFAGSDGYTF. For the CDR3, the DNA is TGTGCCAGCAGTTTTGCAGGGTCCGACGGCTACACCTTC.

This clonotype occurred a few times. The V and J genes are TRBV6-2 or TRBV6-3 and TRBJ2-4; tentative D call: TRBD1 (6 bases). In germline, CDR1 is MNHEY, CDR2 SVGEGT. Trimming stripped 6 bases from V and 3 bases from J, with 12 bases between. This CDR3 has 14 amino acids. The CDR3 protein is CASRTLRGKNIQYF. CDR3 sequence (DNA): TGTGCCAGCAGAACACTCAGGGGCAAAAACATTCAGTACTTC.

The chain joins TRBV10-3 to TRBJ2-2; 10 bases map to TRBD1. Unmatched junction bases numbered 8, after V lost 6 bases and J lost 7 bases. Germline V gene data show CDR1 as ENHRY and CDR2 as SYGVKD. The CDR3 consists of 15 residues. The CDR3 reads CAISETGGIGGELFF. CDR3 sequence (DNA): TGTGCCATCAGCGAGACAGGGGGCATTGGCGGGGAGCTGTTTTTT.

J is TRBJ1-2 and V is TRBV5-1; D may be TRBD1 (6 bases). The CDR3 runs to 15 residues. V was pared by 0 bases and J by 3 bases, with 12 bases between. Germline CDR1 and CDR2: SGHRS and YFSETQ. The CDR3 protein is CASSLAVTGDYGYTF. CDR3 DNA sequence: TGCGCCAGCAGCTTGGCCGTGACAGGTGACTATGGCTACACCTTC.

This clonotype was counted between two and nine times. This rearrangement joins TRBV20-1 to TRBJ2-1; 8 bases map to TRBD1. The germline gives CDR1 DFQATT, CDR2 SNEGSKA (reference sequence). The CDR3 has 16 residues. Here the CDR3 DNA reads TGCAGCGCCCGTGGGAGGACAGGGATAAAATTCAATGAGCAGTTCTTC. Translating it yields CSARGRTGIKFNEQFF.

The chain joins TRBV6-5 to TRBJ2-3, with unresolved D. Trimming took off 5 bases at V and 5 bases at J, with 11 bases between the two ends. CDR1 and CDR2 (germline): MNHEY, SVGAGI. This CDR3 contains 13 residues. The DNA of the CDR3 is TGTGCCAGCAGTGGATCCCTCCAAGATACGCAGTATTTT. The encoded protein is CASSGSLQDTQYF.

The chain combines TRBV10-3 with TRBJ2-2; 7 bases match TRBD1. V lost 0 bases to trimming and J lost 2 bases; unmatched junction nucleotides: 3. The germline V gene encodes CDR1 ENHRY and CDR2 SYGVKD. The CDR3 totals 16 residues. CDR3: CAISESRDSNTGELFF. The DNA of the CDR3 is TGTGCCATCAGTGAGTCTAGGGACAGTAACACCGGGGAGCTGTTTTTT.

The rearrangement joins TRBV20-1 to TRBJ2-1; TRBD1 matches 8 bases. Germline trimming cut 3 bases from V and 2 bases from J; bases unmatched to any gene: 0. This CDR3 contains 13 residues. Germline V gene data show CDR1 as DFQATT and CDR2 as SNEGSKA (reference sequence). In nucleotides, the CDR3 is TGCAGTGCTAGGACAGGGGCCTACAATGAGCAGTTCTTC. It translates to CSARTGAYNEQFF.

The chain joins TRBV5-1 to TRBJ2-1; 8 bases map to TRBD2. Losses at the gene ends were 0 bases for V and 3 bases for J; bases not matched to a gene: 5. The germline gives CDR1 SGHRS, CDR2 YFSETQ. The CDR3 is made up of 16 amino acids. The DNA for the CDR3 is TGCGCCAGCAGCTTGGGGTCGCTAGCGGGCTACAATGAGCAGTTCTTC. As protein: CASSLGSLAGYNEQFF.

The J gene is TRBJ2-7, the V gene TRBV7-8; a weak D match, TRBD2 (5 bases). CDR1 is SGHVS and CDR2 is FQNEAQ in the germline V gene. CDR3 length: 13 amino acids. Trimming took off 1 base at V and 7 bases at J, with 11 bases between the two ends. CDR3 residues: CASSLVGVGEQYF. Written as DNA, the CDR3 is TGTGCCAGCAGCTTAGTGGGAGTTGGTGAGCAGTACTTC.

V gene TRBV10-3 combines with J gene TRBJ2-1, with a tentative D call TRBD1 (6 bases). CDR3 size: 15 residues. CDR1 and CDR2 from the germline V gene are ENHRY and SYGVKD. Trimming left V 3 bases short and J 4 bases short, with 13 bases between. The CDR3 DNA sequence: TGTGCCATCAGTGATCGTCAGGGGAATTACAATGAGCAGTTCTTC. Protein: CAISDRQGNYNEQFF.